This TCR beta chain was obtained from a study of cytomegalovirus exposure and HLA in healthy donors. Per germline, CDR1 SQVTM and CDR2 ANQGSEA. V lost 2 bases to trimming and J lost 7 bases; unmatched junction nucleotides: 11. The CDR3 totals 15 residues. Here immunoSEQ multiplex PCR was the method, and the copy in TCRdb shows in-frame clones only, minus some. In the table there are 200,000 to 300,000 clones, 90% of which are singletons. The chain uses TRBV29-1 and TRBJ2-7, with 10 bases identical to TRBD1. The source of this sequence is a woman in her thirties in good health and CMV-seronegative. The sequenced sample was PBMCs. This CDR3 is CSVETPGQGSLEQYF. CDR3 in DNA: TGCAGCGTTGAAACTCCGGGACAGGGGTCTTTAGAGCAGTACTTC.